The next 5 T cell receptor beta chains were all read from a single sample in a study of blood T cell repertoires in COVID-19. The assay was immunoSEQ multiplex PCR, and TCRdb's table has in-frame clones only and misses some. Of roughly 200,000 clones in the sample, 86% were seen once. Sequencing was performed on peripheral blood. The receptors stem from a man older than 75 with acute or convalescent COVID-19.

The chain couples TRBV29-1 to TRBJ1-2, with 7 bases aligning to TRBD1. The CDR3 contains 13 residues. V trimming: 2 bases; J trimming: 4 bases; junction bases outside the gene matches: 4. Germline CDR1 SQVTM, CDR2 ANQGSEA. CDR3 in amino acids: CSVEWPGGYGYTF. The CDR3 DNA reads TGCAGCGTTGAATGGCCAGGGGGCTATGGCTACACCTTC.

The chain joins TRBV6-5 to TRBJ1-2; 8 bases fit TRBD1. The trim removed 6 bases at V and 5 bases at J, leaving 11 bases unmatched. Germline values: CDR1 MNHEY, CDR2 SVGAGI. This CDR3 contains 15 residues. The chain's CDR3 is CASSPGQGFSYGYTF. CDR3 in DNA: TGTGCCAGCAGCCCAGGACAGGGTTTCTCTTATGGCTACACCTTC.

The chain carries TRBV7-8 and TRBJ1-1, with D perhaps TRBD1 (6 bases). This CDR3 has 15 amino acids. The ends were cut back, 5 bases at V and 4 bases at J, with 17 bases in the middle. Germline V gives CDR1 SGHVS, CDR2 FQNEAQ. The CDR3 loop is CASSLNRATPTEAFF. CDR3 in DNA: TGTGCCAGCAGCCTCAACAGGGCTACACCCACTGAAGCTTTCTTT.

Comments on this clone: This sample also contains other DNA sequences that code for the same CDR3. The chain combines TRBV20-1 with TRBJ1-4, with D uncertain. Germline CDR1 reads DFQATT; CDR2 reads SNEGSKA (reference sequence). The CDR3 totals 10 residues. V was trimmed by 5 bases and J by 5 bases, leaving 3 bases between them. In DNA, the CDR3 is TGCAGTGCTCTCAATGAAAAACTGTTTTTT. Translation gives CSALNEKLFF.

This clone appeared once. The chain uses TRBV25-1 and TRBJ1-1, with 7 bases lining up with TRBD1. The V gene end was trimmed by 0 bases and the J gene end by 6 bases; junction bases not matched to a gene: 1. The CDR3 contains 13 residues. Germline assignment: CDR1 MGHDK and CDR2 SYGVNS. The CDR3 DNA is TGTGCCAGCAGTGAATATCAGGGGGCTGAAGCTTTCTTT. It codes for CASSEYQGAEAFF.